This T cell receptor (beta chain) was sequenced for a study of cytomegalovirus exposure and HLA in healthy donors. General study results and limits: Overall, roughly 150 TCR beta chains were annotated as cytomegalovirus-associated. Beyond CMV serostatus, there was no information to go on about immune exposure. In a later analysis, V- and J-gene trimming of beta chains associated with a DCLRE1C missense variant, replicated independently. For presence/absence analyses, sequencing depth was assumed to be roughly uniform across donors.

60 Vbeta and 13 Jbeta primers were used in PCR. The protocol was immunoSEQ multiplex PCR, while the TCRdb copy is restricted to in-frame clones and leaves out a portion. Counted here are about 160,000 clones, 60% to 80% occurring once; the ten biggest clones make up over 1.1%. As concerns this clone: Its target is unknown.

The CDR3 is 17 residues long. Sequencing used PBMCs. The sequence was collected from a man in his sixties in good health and CMV-seronegative. The chain has TRBV12-2 and TRBJ1-1; the table's D gene call, TRBD1, was not cross checked with the DNA. TRBV12-2 is a documented pseudogene. The CDR3 nucleotides read TGTGCAAGTCGCTTAGACCCTAGACAGGAGACGAACACTGAAGCTTTCTTT. It encodes CASRLDPRQETNTEAFF.